Listed below are T cell receptor beta chains from one sample, sequenced in a study of CD8 T cells in ankylosing spondylitis. Using its own MiXCR run on the 5' RACE reads, TCRdb lists one record per CDR3 protein. The sample has approximately 350,000 distinct CDR3 sequences, approximately 22% seen once. The sequenced sample was blood, either unsorted or a sorted T cell fraction (not recorded which). The receptors were sampled from a male donor with ankylosing spondylitis or in good health (not recorded which). Each CDR3 is given with its conserved first and last residue. The order of the fields is J gene, V gene, CDR3 protein.

>TRBJ2-7|TRBV14
CASSQRGFYEQYF
>TRBJ1-2|TRBV27
CASSPSPGQGYGYTF
>TRBJ2-7|TRBV20-1
CSAQPLQGAPTYEQYF
>TRBJ2-7|TRBV30
CAWTGLSNSYEQYF
>TRBJ2-4|TRBV12-3/TRBV12-4
CASSILAGGKNIQYF
>TRBJ2-1|TRBV10-1
CASSATGYNEQFF
>TRBJ2-1|TRBV7-9
CASSFPGGQGDEQFF
>TRBJ2-3|TRBV7-7
CASSSHRGDTQYF
>TRBJ2-5|TRBV12-3/TRBV12-4
CASSSPARGQETQYF
>TRBJ2-7|TRBV4-1
CASSQDRAGTYEQYF
>TRBJ1-2|TRBV29-1
CSVEDPGTGSYGYTF
>TRBJ1-1|TRBV4-2
CASSQGVTENTEAFF
>TRBJ2-1|TRBV7-6
CASSLDRSGRTPYNEQFF
>TRBJ2-3|TRBV7-6
CASSLPLQGPDTQYF
>TRBJ2-3|TRBV19
CASSIDLGRTDTQYF
>TRBJ2-5|TRBV14
CASSQYGAYQETQYF
>TRBJ2-7|TRBV20-1
CSAIAVGRGLNEQYF
>TRBJ2-7|TRBV10-3
CAIGGTEREEQYF
>TRBJ2-5|TRBV28
CASSLRGQGIYAGETQYF
>TRBJ2-7|TRBV11-2
CASSSLGTASSYEQYF
>TRBJ2-7|TRBV7-9
CASSFAETYEQYF
>TRBJ2-1|TRBV7-9
CASSLAGAGGKRNEQFF
>TRBJ2-7|TRBV7-9
CASSSSSGTEQYF
>TRBJ1-3|TRBV12-3/TRBV12-4
CASSLNTIYF
>TRBJ2-3|TRBV10-2
CASGWTFADTQYF
>TRBJ2-1|TRBV7-9
CASSPPAGGNVNEQFF
>TRBJ2-7|TRBV20-1
CSARDRYLSSYEQYF
>TRBJ2-7|TRBV12-3/TRBV12-4
CASRGRSGGEQYF
>TRBJ2-3|TRBV10-3
CAISEGSGSTDTQYF
>TRBJ1-2|TRBV29-1
CSVESANYGYTF
>TRBJ2-5|TRBV5-5
CASSLGRTGGQETQYF
>TRBJ2-4|TRBV7-9
CASSPAGNRENIQYF
>TRBJ2-5|TRBV7-9
CASSHTGQGETQYF
>TRBJ2-3|TRBV28
CASSPGLAGLIADTQYF
>TRBJ2-1|TRBV10-3
CAISGSQDSYNEQFF
>TRBJ2-1|TRBV20-1
CSARAWDRGSYNEQFF
>TRBJ1-6|TRBV29-1
CSVRGDISSPLHF
>TRBJ2-7|TRBV10-2
CASRPGGSTYEQYF
>TRBJ2-1|TRBV2
CASSEALRWSNEQFF
>TRBJ2-5|TRBV20-1
CSARDRQAGETQYF
>TRBJ2-3|TRBV6-1
CASSEALLAGTSSTDTQYF
>TRBJ2-1|TRBV19
CASTPTGSSYNEQFF
>TRBJ2-1|TRBV28
CASTSTVLNEQFF
>TRBJ2-7|TRBV6-1
CASSVNTAYEQYF
>TRBJ2-1|TRBV12-3/TRBV12-4
CASSLVGLQGYEQFF
>TRBJ2-3|TRBV15
CATSTLAGWETDTQYF
>TRBJ2-5|TRBV27
CASSGGQETQYF
>TRBJ2-3|TRBV13
CASSSDLISTDTQYF
>TRBJ2-5|TRBV7-9
CASSFPDRAEETQYF
>TRBJ2-5|TRBV7-9
CASSLGTEGETQYF
>TRBJ2-1|TRBV13
CASSLGAATGEQFF
>TRBJ2-7|TRBV20-1
CSAKPRGILSYEQYF